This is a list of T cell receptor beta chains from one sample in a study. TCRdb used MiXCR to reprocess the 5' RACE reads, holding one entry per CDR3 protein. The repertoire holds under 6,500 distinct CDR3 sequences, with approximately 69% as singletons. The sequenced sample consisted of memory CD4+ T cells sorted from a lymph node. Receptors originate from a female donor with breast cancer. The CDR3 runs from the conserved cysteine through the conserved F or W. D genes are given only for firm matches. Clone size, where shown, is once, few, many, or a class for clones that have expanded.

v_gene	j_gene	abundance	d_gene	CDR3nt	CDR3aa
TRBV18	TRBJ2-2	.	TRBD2	TGTGCCAGCTCCCCCGGACTAGCGGGAGCTGGGGAGCTGTTTTTT	CASSPGLAGAGELFF
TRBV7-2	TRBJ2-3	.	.	TGTGCCAGCAGCTTAGTCACCCGGCAGTATTTT	CASSLVTRQYF
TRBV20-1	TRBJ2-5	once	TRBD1	TGCAGTGCTGACTCCGACAGGGCGGGCGAGACCCAGTACTTC	CSADSDRAGETQYF
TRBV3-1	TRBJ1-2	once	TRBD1	TGTGCCAGCAGCCCCCGACAGGGGAGCTATGGCTACACCTTC	CASSPRQGSYGYTF
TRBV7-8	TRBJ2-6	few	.	TGTGCCAGCAGCTTAAATCCTGGGGCCAACGTCCTGACTTTC	CASSLNPGANVLTF
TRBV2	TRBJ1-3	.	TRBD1	TGTGCCAGCCGTCCAGGGACAGGTGGAAACACCATATATTTT	CASRPGTGGNTIYF
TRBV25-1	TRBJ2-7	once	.	TGTGCCAGCAGTGAACCCAGACAGGTCGGCTCCTACGAGCAGTACTTC	CASSEPRQVGSYEQYF
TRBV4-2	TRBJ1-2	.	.	TGCGCCAGCAGCCAAGACGCGCCACAGAACTATGGCTACACCTTC	CASSQDAPQNYGYTF
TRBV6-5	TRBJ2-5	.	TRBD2	TGTGCCAGCAGACGGTGGGGGGAGCCGGGACTAGCGGAGACCCAGTACTTC	CASRRWGEPGLAETQYF
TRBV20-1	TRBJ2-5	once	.	TGCAGTGCCATGAATGGGCGGGGGCCCGATGAGACCCAGTACTTC	CSAMNGRGPDETQYF
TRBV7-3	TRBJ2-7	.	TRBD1	TGTGCCGCGACAGGGGGTATAGGGTACGAGCAGTACTTC	CAATGGIGYEQYF
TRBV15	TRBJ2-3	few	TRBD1	TGTGCCACTAAGGACAGGGACACAGATACGCAGTATTTT	CATKDRDTDTQYF
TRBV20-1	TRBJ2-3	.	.	TGCAGTGTATTCCGGTCCACAGATACGCAGTATTTT	CSVFRSTDTQYF
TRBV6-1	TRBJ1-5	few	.	TGTGCCAGCACAGTCGGTTTGGGCAATCAGCCCCAGCATTTT	CASTVGLGNQPQHF